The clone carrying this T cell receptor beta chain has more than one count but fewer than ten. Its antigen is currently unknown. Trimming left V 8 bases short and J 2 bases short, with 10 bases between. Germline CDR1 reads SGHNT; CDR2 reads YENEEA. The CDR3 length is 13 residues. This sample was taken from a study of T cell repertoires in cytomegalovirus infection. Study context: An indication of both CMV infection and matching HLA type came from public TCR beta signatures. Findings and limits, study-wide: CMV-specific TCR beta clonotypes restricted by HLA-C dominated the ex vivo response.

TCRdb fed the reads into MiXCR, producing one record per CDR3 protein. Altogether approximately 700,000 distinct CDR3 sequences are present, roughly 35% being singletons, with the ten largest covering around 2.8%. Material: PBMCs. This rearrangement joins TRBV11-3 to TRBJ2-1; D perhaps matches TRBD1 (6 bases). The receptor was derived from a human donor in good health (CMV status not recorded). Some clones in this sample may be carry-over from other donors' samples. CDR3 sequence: CASARDTYNEQFF. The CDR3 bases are TGTGCCAGCGCCCGGGACACCTACAATGAGCAGTTCTTC.